A selection of T cell receptor beta chains follows, all from one sample in a study of T cells expressing NK-cell markers. TCRdb reanalyzed the 5' RACE reads and collapses them to one entry per CDR3 protein, without DNA. The sample totals 550,000 to 600,000 distinct CDR3 sequences; its top ten clones hold approximately 4%. Sequenced material: blood T cells: a sorted CD56 or NKG2C T cell subset, CD4+ or CD8+ T cells, or bulk PBMC T cells (not recorded which). These receptors came from a young man in good health. CDR3s include the opening cysteine and the closing phenylalanine or tryptophan. The order of the fields is CDR3 protein, J gene, V gene.

cdr3_aa: CASRGREGLAYTQYF
j_call: TRBJ2-3
v_call: TRBV7-2

cdr3_aa: CSVRAGNEKLFF
j_call: TRBJ1-4
v_call: TRBV20-1

cdr3_aa: CASSSVAGEAWTDTQYF
j_call: TRBJ2-3
v_call: TRBV5-6

cdr3_aa: CASSGNYEQYF
j_call: TRBJ2-7
v_call: TRBV3-1

cdr3_aa: CASSLGRDASYEQYF
j_call: TRBJ2-7
v_call: TRBV7-7

cdr3_aa: CSASGRRRLSNEQFF
j_call: TRBJ2-1
v_call: TRBV20-1

cdr3_aa: CASSPPELYGYTF
j_call: TRBJ1-2
v_call: TRBV7-9

cdr3_aa: CASSVAGVDTQYF
j_call: TRBJ2-3
v_call: TRBV7-9

cdr3_aa: CAGGTGREDEQYF
j_call: TRBJ2-7
v_call: TRBV6-2/TRBV6-3

cdr3_aa: CASSLEGPGHSLGIYGYTF
j_call: TRBJ1-2
v_call: TRBV11-2

cdr3_aa: CASSEAFEQFF
j_call: TRBJ2-1
v_call: TRBV2

cdr3_aa: CASSYGWSAGEQFF
j_call: TRBJ2-1
v_call: TRBV6-5

cdr3_aa: CASSIQGIGNEQFF
j_call: TRBJ2-1
v_call: TRBV19

cdr3_aa: CASSRSWITDTQYF
j_call: TRBJ2-3
v_call: TRBV5-1

cdr3_aa: CASSPGNYGAGELFF
j_call: TRBJ2-2
v_call: TRBV28

cdr3_aa: CASSPAGSGYTF
j_call: TRBJ1-2
v_call: TRBV12-3/TRBV12-4

cdr3_aa: CSAGQTNTGELFF
j_call: TRBJ2-2
v_call: TRBV20-1

cdr3_aa: CASGSSSGINEQFF
j_call: TRBJ2-1
v_call: TRBV5-1

cdr3_aa: CSVEDKNREFF
j_call: TRBJ2-1
v_call: TRBV29-1

cdr3_aa: CASSLFPGGSYEQYF
j_call: TRBJ2-7
v_call: TRBV27

cdr3_aa: CASSQDSQGVNQPQHF
j_call: TRBJ1-5
v_call: TRBV4-1

cdr3_aa: CAISESAGNHPQHF
j_call: TRBJ1-5
v_call: TRBV10-3

cdr3_aa: CASIGGAQRGYEQYF
j_call: TRBJ2-7
v_call: TRBV2

cdr3_aa: CATSAASSDTQYF
j_call: TRBJ2-3
v_call: TRBV24-1

cdr3_aa: CASSPIRGSTGELFF
j_call: TRBJ2-2
v_call: TRBV11-2

cdr3_aa: CSAWREGAEQFF
j_call: TRBJ2-1
v_call: TRBV20-1

cdr3_aa: CASSRGTDYEQYF
j_call: TRBJ2-7
v_call: TRBV27

cdr3_aa: CATSDPQTPGGELFF
j_call: TRBJ2-2
v_call: TRBV24-1

cdr3_aa: CSARSLRAGVAYEQYF
j_call: TRBJ2-7
v_call: TRBV20-1

cdr3_aa: CAIRENSREITEAFF
j_call: TRBJ1-1
v_call: TRBV10-3

cdr3_aa: CAWTSGSGETQYF
j_call: TRBJ2-5
v_call: TRBV30

cdr3_aa: CSVTGQGSNQPQHF
j_call: TRBJ1-5
v_call: TRBV29-1

cdr3_aa: CASSPVLFGIYEQYF
j_call: TRBJ2-7
v_call: TRBV12-3/TRBV12-4

cdr3_aa: CASSPAGTSGASSYNEQFF
j_call: TRBJ2-1
v_call: TRBV11-2

cdr3_aa: CATSRDRGYNSPLHF
j_call: TRBJ1-6
v_call: TRBV15

cdr3_aa: CSASLTGAPETQYF
j_call: TRBJ2-5
v_call: TRBV20-1

cdr3_aa: CASSWGHTETQYF
j_call: TRBJ2-5
v_call: TRBV12-3/TRBV12-4

cdr3_aa: CASNPRGTLNNQPQHF
j_call: TRBJ1-5
v_call: TRBV6-5

cdr3_aa: CASSFGGSLHTQYF
j_call: TRBJ2-3
v_call: TRBV12-3/TRBV12-4

cdr3_aa: CASSYALGLARYEQYF
j_call: TRBJ2-7
v_call: TRBV6-2/TRBV6-3

cdr3_aa: CASSGGGLPYNEQFF
j_call: TRBJ2-1
v_call: TRBV11-2

cdr3_aa: CASSLATGANSPLHF
j_call: TRBJ1-6
v_call: TRBV7-2

cdr3_aa: CASSPFNPMAKNIQYF
j_call: TRBJ2-4
v_call: TRBV4-1

cdr3_aa: CASSSELAEQFF
j_call: TRBJ2-1
v_call: TRBV7-9

cdr3_aa: CASSLVATVPSHEQYF
j_call: TRBJ2-7
v_call: TRBV12-3/TRBV12-4

cdr3_aa: CASSRSASSTDTQYF
j_call: TRBJ2-3
v_call: TRBV16

cdr3_aa: CASSLEGTSFYEQYF
j_call: TRBJ2-7
v_call: TRBV5-5

cdr3_aa: CASSPLLLGDEQFF
j_call: TRBJ2-1
v_call: TRBV3-1

cdr3_aa: CATSRGREGQNIQYF
j_call: TRBJ2-4
v_call: TRBV15

cdr3_aa: CASSLGGGLYEQYF
j_call: TRBJ2-7
v_call: TRBV5-5

cdr3_aa: CASGVWGGGQETQYF
j_call: TRBJ2-5
v_call: TRBV7-2

cdr3_aa: CASQRQQETQYF
j_call: TRBJ2-5
v_call: TRBV18

cdr3_aa: CASSLNPRQVLNEQFF
j_call: TRBJ2-1
v_call: TRBV5-5

cdr3_aa: CASSQVTGGPGNTIYF
j_call: TRBJ1-3
v_call: TRBV4-1

cdr3_aa: CASSAGPWTSGSSTDTQYF
j_call: TRBJ2-3
v_call: TRBV7-9

cdr3_aa: CSVSDRGHITRETQYF
j_call: TRBJ2-5
v_call: TRBV29-1

cdr3_aa: CASSLREVGANEQFF
j_call: TRBJ2-1
v_call: TRBV7-9